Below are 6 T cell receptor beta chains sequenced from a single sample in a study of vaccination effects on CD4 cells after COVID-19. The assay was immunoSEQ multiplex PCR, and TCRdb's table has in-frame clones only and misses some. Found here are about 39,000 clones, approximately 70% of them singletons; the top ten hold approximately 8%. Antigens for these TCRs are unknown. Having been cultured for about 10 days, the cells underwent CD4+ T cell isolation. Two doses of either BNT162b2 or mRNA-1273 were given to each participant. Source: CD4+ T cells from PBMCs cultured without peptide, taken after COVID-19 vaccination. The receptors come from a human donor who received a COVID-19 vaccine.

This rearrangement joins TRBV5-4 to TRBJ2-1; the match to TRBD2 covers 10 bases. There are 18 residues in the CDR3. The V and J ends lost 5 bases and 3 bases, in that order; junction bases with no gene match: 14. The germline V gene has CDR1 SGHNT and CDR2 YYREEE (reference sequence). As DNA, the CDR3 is TGTGCCAGCAGGATGAAAGGACTAGCGGAGCGGGGCTACAATGAGCAGTTCTTC. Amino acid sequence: CASRMKGLAERGYNEQFF.

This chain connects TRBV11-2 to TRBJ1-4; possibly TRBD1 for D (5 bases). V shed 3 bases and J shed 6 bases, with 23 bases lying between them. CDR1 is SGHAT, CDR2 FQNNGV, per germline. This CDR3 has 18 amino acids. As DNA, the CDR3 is TGTGCCAGCAGCTTCGGGCTCCCGAGACGGGGAGGGGATGAAAAACTGTTTTTT. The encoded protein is CASSFGLPRRGGDEKLFF.

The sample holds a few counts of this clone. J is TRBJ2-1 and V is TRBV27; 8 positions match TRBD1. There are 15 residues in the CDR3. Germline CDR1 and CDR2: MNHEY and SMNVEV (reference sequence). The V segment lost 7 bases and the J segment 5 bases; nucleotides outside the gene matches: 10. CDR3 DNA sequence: TGTGCCAGCAAAACCCACGGGACAGGCAACAATGAGCAGTTCTTC. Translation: CASKTHGTGNNEQFF.

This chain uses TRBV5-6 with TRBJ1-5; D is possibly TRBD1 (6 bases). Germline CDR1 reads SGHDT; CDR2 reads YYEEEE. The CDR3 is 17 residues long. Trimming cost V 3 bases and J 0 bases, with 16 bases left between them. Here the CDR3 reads CASSSQDRLYSNQPQHF. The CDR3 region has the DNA TGTGCCAGCAGCTCCCAGGACAGACTGTATAGCAATCAGCCCCAGCATTTT.

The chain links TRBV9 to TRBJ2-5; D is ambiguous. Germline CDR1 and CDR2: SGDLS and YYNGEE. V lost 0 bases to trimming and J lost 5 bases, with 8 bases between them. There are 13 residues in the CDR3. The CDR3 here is CASSVGSRETQYF. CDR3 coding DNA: TGTGCCAGCAGCGTAGGGTCGAGGGAGACCCAGTACTTC. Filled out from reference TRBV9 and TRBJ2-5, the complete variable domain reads DSGVTQTPKHLITATGQRVTLRCSPRSGDLSVYWYQQSLDQGLQFLIQYYNGEERAKGNILERFSAQQFPDLHSELNLSSLELGDSALYFCASSVGSRETQYFGPGTRLLVL.

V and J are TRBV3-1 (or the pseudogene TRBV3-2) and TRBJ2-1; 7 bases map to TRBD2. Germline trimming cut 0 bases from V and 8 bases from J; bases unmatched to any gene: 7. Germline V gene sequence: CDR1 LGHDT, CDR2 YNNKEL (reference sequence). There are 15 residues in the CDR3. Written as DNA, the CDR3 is TGTGCCAGCAGCCAAGACGGACTAGGTAGCTATGAGCAGTTCTTC. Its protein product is CASSQDGLGSYEQFF.